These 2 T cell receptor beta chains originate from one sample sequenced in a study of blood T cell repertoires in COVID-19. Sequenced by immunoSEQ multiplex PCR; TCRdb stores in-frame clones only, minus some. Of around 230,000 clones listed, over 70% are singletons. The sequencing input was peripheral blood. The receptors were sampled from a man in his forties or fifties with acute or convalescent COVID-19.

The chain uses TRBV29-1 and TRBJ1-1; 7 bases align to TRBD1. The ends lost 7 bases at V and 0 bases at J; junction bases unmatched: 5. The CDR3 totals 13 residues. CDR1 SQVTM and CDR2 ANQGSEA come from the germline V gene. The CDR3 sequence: CSAGQALNTEAFF. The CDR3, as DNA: TGCAGCGCAGGACAGGCGCTGAACACTGAAGCTTTCTTT.

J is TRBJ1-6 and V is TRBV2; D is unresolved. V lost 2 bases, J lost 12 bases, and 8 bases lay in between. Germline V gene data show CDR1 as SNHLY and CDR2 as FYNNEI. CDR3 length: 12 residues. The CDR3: CASSEMVVPLHF. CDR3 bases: TGTGCCAGCAGTGAAATGGTAGTACCCCTCCACTTT.